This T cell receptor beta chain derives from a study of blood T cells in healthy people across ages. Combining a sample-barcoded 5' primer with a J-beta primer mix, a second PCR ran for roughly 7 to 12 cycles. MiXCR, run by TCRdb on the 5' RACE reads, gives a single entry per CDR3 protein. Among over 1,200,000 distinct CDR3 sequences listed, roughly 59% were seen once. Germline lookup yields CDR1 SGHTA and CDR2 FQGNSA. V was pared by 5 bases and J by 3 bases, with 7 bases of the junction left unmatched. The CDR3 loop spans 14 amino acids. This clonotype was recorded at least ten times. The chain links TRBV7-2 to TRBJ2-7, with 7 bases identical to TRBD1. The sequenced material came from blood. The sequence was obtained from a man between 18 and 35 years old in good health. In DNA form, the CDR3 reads TGTGCCAGCAGCCCTCGACAGGGAGACTACGAGCAGTACTTC. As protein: CASSPRQGDYEQYF.